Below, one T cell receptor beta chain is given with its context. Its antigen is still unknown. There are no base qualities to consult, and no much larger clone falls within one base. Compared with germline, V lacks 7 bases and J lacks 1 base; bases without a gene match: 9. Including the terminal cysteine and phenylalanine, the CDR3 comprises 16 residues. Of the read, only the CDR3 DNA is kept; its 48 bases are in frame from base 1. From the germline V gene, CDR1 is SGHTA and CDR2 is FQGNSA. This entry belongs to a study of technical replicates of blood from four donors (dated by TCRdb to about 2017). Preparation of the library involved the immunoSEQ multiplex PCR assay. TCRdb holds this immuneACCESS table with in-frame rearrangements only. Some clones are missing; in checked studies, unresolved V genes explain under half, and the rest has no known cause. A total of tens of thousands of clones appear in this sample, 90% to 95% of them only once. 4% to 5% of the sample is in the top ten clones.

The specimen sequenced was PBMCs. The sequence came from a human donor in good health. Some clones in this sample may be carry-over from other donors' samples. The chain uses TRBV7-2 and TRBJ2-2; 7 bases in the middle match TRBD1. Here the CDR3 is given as CASTDDRALNTGELFF. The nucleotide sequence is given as TGTGCCAGCACCGACGACAGGGCCTTGAACACCGGGGAGCTGTTTTTT.